This T cell receptor (beta chain) appears in the sequencing data of a study of Graves' ophthalmopathy and Graves' hyperthyroidism (dated by TCRdb to 2017 to 2018). A note on the overall study: A patient counted as having stable hyperthyroidism if there was no progression to ophthalmopathy within 18 months of follow-up. An independent validation cohort was composed of 18 hyperthyroidism patients and around 16 patients who later progressed from hyperthyroidism to ophthalmopathy. To tell Graves' ophthalmopathy apart from Graves' hyperthyroidism, and to predict which patients would progress to ophthalmopathy, the study relied on TCR beta repertoire signatures. In total, 135 blood samples were TCR-sequenced: approximately 42 ophthalmopathy, under 80 hyperthyroidism and some 17 hyperthyroidism-to-ophthalmopathy patients. After sampling, hyperthyroidism patients received methimazole starting at 30 mg daily, and ophthalmopathy patients received high-dose intravenous methylprednisolone. In about 6 hyperthyroidism patients, the T-cell repertoire of thyroid tissue was compared with the T-cell repertoire of blood. To explore V-J signatures that distinguish ophthalmopathy from hyperthyroidism, a discovery set of 100 patients was enrolled, made up of about 40 with ophthalmopathy and 57 with stable hyperthyroidism.

CDR1 and CDR2, looked up from the germline V gene (reference sequence), are MNHNY and SVGAGI. V is shortened by 10 bases, J by 3 bases, and the region joining them spans 15 bases. The CDR3, from cysteine to phenylalanine, totals 13 residues. The sequence is cut down to CDR3 DNA, 39 bases in frame from base 1. There are many counts of this clonotype. This clone's antigen is unknown. No base quality values were provided; no much bigger clone lies one nucleotide off. General conclusions and limits of the study: Sample size was not predetermined statistically, and investigators were not blinded to group allocation. Among expanded thyroid clonotypes with frequency above 0.001, most also showed up in blood, which suggests that blood repertoires may reflect the thyroid immune response. The 13-signature model separated ophthalmopathy from stable hyperthyroidism with around 90% sensitivity and approximately 81% specificity in cross-validation, and 80%/75% in the test set. In validation, the model predicted ophthalmopathy progression with 55% to 71% sensitivity and roughly 72% specificity; about a dozen predicted patients were CT-confirmed with GO in a median of 6.5 months.

For repertoire sequencing, the TCR beta CDR3 regions were amplified from RNA transcripts. The first round was an RT-PCR using HTBI primers with the Qiagen OneStep RT-PCR kit, and this first round was followed by a second-round multiplex PCR, then size selection and purification. Libraries were sequenced on an Illumina HiSeq2000 using paired-end 100 bp reads. In the paper's pipeline: Reads were processed with SOAPnuke, discarding reads with adapters, uncalled bases, mean Phred below 15, or no exact constant-primer or identifier match. High-quality paired reads were merged with COPE v1.2.5. Each unique nucleotide sequence was treated as a clonotype, and MiTCR v1.1 was used to align the clonotypes to the IMGT TRB V, D and J references. The analysis was limited to V-J combinations with a frequency above 0.0001, which together covered 99% to 99.2% of the repertoires. For each V-J combination, a TCR clonal expansion and chaos score was defined as the ratio of F50 clonal expansion to chaos observed in the TCRdist matrix. Welch's t-statistics and random forest were used to narrow the features down to around twelve V-J combinations, which were then fed into a naive Bayes classifier. Thyroid-blood repertoire similarity was quantified with the Morisita-Horn index. TCRdb's own reprocessing of the public reads used fastp at Q25 and MiXCR and kept productive beta chains. Every distinct CDR3 protein forms one entry, paired with its most common genes and DNA. V and J calls and clone size were set by TCRdb, not the authors. Across this sample there are over a million distinct CDR3 sequences, with 35% to 40% seen only once. Over 8.5% of the sample goes to the ten largest clones.

Hyperthyroidism patients were newly diagnosed, were aged 18 to 65 years, and had a disease duration under 2 months. Anyone with other autoimmune diseases, uncontrolled infections, pregnancy or lactation was excluded from the study. Diagnosis was based on clinical symptoms, serum thyroxine, TRAb, thyroid ultrasound and orbital computed tomography. Total RNA was extracted using Trizol reagent, and RNA quality was checked on an Agilent 2100 Bioanalyzer. Sample: peripheral blood or thyroid tissue (not recorded which). This TCR came from an adult man with Graves' hyperthyroidism. The chain links TRBV6-6 with TRBJ1-2, with the D gene call left open. The nucleotide sequence is TGTGCCACCCGACGTAACGGGGACTATGGCTACACCTTC. Its coded protein is CATRRNGDYGYTF.